The clone carrying this TCR beta chain came up a few times. Its target is unknown. TCRdb re-analysed the reads in MiXCR, keeping a single row per CDR3 protein. The repertoire holds more than 500,000 distinct CDR3 sequences, about 15% seen once, with approximately 24% in the top ten. This entry belongs to a study of T cell repertoires in cytomegalovirus infection. General study results and limits: Adding up the frequency of public TCR beta families identified people who carried CMV plus the relevant HLA. It was HLA-C-restricted CMV-specific TCR beta clonotypes that dominated the response ex vivo.

Germline trimming cut 5 bases from V and 3 bases from J; bases unmatched to any gene: 8. Germline V CDR1 and CDR2: MNHEY, SVGEGT. This CDR3 comprises 15 residues. The sequence derives from a human donor in good health (CMV status not recorded). Some clones in this sample may be carry-over from other donors' samples. The gene calls are TRBV6-2 or TRBV6-3 and TRBJ2-7; 9 positions agree with TRBD2. Sequencing was done on a sample of CD8+ T cells from PBMCs. The CDR3 region is CASSSPRGGHYEQYF. The DNA for the CDR3 is TGTGCCAGCAGTAGTCCGCGGGGGGGCCACTACGAGCAGTACTTC.